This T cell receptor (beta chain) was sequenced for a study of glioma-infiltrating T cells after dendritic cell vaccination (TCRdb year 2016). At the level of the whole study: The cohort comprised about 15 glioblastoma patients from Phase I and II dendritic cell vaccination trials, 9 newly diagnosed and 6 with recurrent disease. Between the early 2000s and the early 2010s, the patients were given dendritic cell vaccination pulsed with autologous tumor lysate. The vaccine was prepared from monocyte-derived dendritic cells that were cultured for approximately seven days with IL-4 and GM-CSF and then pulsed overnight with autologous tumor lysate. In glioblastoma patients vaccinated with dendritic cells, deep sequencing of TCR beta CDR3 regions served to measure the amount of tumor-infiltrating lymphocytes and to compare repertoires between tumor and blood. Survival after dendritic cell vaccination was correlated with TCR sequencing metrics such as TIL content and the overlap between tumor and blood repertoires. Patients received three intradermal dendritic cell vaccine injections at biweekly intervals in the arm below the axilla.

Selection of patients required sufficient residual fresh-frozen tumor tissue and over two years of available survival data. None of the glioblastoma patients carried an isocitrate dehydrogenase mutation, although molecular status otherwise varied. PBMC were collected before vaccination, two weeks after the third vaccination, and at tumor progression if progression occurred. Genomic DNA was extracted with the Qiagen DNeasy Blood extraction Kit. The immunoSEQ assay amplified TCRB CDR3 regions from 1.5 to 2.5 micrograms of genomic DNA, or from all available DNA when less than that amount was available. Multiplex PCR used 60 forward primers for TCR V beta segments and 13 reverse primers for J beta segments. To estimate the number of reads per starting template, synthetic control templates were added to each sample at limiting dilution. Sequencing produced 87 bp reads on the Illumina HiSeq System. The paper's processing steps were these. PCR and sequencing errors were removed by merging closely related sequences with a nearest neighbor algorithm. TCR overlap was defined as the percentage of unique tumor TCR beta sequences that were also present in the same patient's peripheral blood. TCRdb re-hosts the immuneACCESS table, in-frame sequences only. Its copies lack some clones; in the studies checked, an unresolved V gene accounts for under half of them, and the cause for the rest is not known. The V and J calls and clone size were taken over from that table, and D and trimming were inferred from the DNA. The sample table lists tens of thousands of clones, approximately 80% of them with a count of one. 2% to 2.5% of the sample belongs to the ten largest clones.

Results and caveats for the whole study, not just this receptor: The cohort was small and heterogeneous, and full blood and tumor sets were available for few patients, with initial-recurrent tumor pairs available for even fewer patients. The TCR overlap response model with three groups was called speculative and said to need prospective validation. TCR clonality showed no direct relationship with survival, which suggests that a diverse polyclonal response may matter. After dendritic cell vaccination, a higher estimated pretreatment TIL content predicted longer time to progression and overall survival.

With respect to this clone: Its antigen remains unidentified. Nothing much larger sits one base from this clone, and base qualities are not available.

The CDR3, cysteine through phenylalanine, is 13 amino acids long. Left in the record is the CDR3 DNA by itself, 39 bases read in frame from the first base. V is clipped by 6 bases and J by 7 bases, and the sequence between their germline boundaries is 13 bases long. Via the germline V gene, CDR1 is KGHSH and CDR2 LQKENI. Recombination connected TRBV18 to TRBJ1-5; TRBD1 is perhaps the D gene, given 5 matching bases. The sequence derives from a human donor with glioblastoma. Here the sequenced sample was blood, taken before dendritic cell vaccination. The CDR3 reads CASSLGLNQPQHF. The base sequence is TGTGCCAGCTCGCTGGGACTTAACCAGCCCCAGCATTTT.